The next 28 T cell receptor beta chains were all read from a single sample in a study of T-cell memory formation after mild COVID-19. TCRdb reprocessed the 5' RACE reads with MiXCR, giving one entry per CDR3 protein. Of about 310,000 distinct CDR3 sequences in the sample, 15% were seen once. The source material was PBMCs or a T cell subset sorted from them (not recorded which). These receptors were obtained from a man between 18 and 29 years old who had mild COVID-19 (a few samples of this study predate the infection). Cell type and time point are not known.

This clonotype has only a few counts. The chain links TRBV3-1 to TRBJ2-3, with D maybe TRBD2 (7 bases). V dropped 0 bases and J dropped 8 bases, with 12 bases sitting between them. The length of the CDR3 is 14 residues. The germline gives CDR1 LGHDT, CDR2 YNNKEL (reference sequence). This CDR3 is CASSQDWGGRTQYF. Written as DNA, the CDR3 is TGTGCCAGCAGCCAAGATTGGGGGGGGCGTACGCAGTATTTT.

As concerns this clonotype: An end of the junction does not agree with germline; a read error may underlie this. The CDR3 DNA sequence: TGTGCCAGCACTTACTCTGGACAGGGGGCGCGTGGCTACACCTTC. Translation: CASTYSGQGARGYTF. The gene calls are TRBV6-5 and TRBJ1-2; 11 bases fit TRBD1. The CDR3 length is 15 residues. Germline values: CDR1 MNHEY, CDR2 SVGAGI.

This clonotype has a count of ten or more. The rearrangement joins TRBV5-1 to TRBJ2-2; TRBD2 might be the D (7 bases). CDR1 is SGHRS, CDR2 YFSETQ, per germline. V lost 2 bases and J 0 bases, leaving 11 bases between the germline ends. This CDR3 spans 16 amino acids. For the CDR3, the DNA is TGCGCCAGCAGCTTCGGCGGGGGCCCGAACACCGGGGAGCTGTTTTTT. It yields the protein CASSFGGGPNTGELFF.

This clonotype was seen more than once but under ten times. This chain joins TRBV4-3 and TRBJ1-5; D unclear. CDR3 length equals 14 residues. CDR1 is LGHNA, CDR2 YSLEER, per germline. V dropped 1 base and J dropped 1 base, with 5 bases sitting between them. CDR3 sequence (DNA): TGCGCCAGCAGCCAAGCCGGAAGCAATCAGCCCCAGCATTTT. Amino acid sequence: CASSQAGSNQPQHF.

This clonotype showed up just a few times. CDR3 protein: CASSLEGGDTEAFF. Here the CDR3 DNA reads TGTGCCAGCAGCTTGGAGGGTGGGGACACTGAAGCTTTCTTT. The chain links TRBV11-1 to TRBJ1-1, with unresolved D. With 3 bases removed from V and 3 bases from J, the gap between germline ends came to 11 bases. The CDR3 is 14 amino acids. Germline assignment: CDR1 SGHAT and CDR2 FQDESV (reference sequence).

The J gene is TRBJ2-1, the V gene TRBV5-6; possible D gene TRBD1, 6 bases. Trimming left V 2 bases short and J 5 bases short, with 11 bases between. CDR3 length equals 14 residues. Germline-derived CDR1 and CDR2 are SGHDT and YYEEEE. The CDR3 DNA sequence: TGTGCCAGCAGCTTCCGGGACATCAACAATGAGCAGTTCTTC. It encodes CASSFRDINNEQFF.

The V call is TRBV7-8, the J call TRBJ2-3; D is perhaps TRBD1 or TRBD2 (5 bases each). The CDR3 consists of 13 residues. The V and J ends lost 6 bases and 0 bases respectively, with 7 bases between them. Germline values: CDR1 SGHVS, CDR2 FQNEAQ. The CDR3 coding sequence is TGTGCCAGCAGGTGGGGGAGCACAGATACGCAGTATTTT. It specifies CASRWGSTDTQYF.

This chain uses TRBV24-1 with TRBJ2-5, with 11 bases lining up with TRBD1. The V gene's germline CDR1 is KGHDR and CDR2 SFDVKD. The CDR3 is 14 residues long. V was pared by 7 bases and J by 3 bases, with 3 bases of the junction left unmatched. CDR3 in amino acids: CATSGQGAEETQYF. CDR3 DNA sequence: TGTGCCACCAGCGGACAGGGGGCCGAAGAGACCCAGTACTTC.

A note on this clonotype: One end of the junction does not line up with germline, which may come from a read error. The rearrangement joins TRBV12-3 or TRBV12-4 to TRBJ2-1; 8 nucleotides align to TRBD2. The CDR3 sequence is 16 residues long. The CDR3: CASRLAGGATYNEQFF. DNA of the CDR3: TGTGCCAGCAGATTAGCCGGGGGGGCAACCTACAATGAGCAGTTCTTC.

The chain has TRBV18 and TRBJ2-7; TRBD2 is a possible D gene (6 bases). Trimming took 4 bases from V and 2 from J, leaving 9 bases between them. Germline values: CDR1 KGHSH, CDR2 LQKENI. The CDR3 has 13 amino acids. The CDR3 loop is CASSLRGAYEQYV. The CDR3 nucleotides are TGTGCCAGCTCACTGCGCGGGGCCTACGAGCAGTACGTC.

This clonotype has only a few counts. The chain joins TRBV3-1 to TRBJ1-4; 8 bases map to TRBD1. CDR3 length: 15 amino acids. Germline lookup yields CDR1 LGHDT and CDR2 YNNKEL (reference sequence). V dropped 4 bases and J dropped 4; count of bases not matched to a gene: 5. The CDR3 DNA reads TGTGCCAGCAGCCGAGGACAGGGCTATAATGAAAAACTGTTTTTT. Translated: CASSRGQGYNEKLFF.

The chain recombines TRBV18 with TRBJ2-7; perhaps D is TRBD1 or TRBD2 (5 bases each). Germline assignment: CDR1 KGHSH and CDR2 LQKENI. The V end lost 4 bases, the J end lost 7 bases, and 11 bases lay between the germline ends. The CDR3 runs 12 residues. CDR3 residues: CASSREGREQYF. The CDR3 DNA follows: TGTGCCAGCTCACGTGAGGGGCGAGAGCAGTACTTC.

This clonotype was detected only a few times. The CDR3 DNA reads TGTGCCAGCAGCTCGGACGGACCCGGGGAGACCCAGTACTTC. This gives the protein CASSSDGPGETQYF. The rearrangement joins TRBV7-2 to TRBJ2-5, with D hard to call. The CDR3 length is 14 residues. V gave up 4 bases and J gave up 5 bases, with 14 bases separating them. The V gene's germline CDR1 is SGHTA and CDR2 FQGNSA.

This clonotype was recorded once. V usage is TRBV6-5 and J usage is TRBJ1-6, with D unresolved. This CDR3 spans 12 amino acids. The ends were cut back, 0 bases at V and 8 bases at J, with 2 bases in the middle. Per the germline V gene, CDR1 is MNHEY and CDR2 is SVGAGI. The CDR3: CASSYSYSPLHF. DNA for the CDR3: TGTGCCAGCAGTTACTCTTATTCACCCCTCCACTTT.

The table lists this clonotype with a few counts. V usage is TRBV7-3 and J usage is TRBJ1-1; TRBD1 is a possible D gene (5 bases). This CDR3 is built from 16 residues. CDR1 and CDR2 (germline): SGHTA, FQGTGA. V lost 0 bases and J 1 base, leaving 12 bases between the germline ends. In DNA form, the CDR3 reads TGTGCCAGCAGCTTAACTTCCCCAGGGCCGAACACTGAAGCTTTCTTT. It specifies CASSLTSPGPNTEAFF.

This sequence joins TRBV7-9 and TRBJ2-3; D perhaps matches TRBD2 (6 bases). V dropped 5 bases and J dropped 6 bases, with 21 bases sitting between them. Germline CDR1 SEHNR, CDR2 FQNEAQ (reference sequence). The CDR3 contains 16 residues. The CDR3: CASSTRGRGAEDTQYF. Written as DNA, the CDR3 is TGTGCCAGCAGCACCCGAGGGCGCGGGGCTGAGGATACGCAGTATTTT.

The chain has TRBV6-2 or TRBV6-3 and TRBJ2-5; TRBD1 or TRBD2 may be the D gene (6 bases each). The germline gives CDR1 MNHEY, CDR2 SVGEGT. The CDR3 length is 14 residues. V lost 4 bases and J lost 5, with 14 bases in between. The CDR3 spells CASSWGALAETQYF. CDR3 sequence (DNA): TGTGCCAGCAGTTGGGGGGCACTGGCGGAGACCCAGTACTTC.

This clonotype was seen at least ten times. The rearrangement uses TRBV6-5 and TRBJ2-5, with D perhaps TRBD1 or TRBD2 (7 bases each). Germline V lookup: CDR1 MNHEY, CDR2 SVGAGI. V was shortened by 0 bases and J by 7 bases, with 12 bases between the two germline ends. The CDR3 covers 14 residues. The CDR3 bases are TGTGCCAGCAGTTACTCGGGAGGGGACAGGACCCAGTACTTC. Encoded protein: CASSYSGGDRTQYF.

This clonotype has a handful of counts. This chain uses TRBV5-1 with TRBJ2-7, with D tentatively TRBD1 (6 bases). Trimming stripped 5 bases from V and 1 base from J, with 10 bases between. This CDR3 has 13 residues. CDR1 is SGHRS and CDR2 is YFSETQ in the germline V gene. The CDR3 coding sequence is TGCGCCAGCAGGGCGACAGGATCCTACGAGCAGTACGTC. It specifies CASRATGSYEQYV.

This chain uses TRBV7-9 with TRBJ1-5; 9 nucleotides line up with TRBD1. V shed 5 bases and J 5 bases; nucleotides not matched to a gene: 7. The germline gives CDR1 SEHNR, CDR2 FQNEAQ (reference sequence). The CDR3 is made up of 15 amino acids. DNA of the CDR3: TGTGCCAGCAGCCGGGACAGGGTAGGGGATCAGCCCCAGCATTTT. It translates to CASSRDRVGDQPQHF.

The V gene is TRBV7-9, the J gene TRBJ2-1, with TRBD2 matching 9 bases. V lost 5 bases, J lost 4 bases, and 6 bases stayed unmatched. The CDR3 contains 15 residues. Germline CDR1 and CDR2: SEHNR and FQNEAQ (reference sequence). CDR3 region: CASSPRGGEYNEQFF. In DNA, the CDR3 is TGTGCCAGCAGCCCGCGGGGGGGAGAGTACAATGAGCAGTTCTTC.

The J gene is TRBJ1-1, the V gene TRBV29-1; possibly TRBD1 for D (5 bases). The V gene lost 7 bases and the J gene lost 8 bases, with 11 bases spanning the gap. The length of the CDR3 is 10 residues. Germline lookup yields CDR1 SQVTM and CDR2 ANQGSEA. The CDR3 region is CSAVGEEAFF. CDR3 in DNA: TGCAGCGCCGTAGGGGAGGAAGCTTTCTTT.

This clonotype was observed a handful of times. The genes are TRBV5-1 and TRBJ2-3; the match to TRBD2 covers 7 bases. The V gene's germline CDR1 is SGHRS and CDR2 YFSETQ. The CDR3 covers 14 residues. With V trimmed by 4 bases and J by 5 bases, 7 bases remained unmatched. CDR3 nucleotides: TGCGCCAGCAGCCCGGGACCGGGAGGAGATACGCAGTATTTT. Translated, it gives CASSPGPGGDTQYF.

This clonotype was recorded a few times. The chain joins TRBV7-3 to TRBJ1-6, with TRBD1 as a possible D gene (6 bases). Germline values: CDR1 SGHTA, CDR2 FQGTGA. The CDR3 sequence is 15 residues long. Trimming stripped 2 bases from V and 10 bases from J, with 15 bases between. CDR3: CASSLRGAGDSPLHF. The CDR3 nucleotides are TGTGCCAGCAGCTTACGGGGGGCCGGAGACTCACCCCTCCACTTT.

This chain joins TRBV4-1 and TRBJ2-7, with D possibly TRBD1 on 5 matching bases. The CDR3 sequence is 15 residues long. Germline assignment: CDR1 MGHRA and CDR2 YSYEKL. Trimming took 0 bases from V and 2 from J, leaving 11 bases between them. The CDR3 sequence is CASSQDLRTTYEQYF. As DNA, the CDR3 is TGCGCCAGCAGCCAAGATTTGAGGACAACCTACGAGCAGTACTTC.

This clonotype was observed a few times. For the CDR3, the DNA is TGTGCCAGCAGTTTCGGCTTGGAAGCTTTCTTT. Its translation is CASSFGLEAFF. The rearrangement links TRBV6-5 to TRBJ1-1; D is unresolved. The V and J ends lost 4 bases and 8 bases respectively, with 8 bases between them. The length of the CDR3 is 11 residues. Germline assignment: CDR1 MNHEY and CDR2 SVGAGI.

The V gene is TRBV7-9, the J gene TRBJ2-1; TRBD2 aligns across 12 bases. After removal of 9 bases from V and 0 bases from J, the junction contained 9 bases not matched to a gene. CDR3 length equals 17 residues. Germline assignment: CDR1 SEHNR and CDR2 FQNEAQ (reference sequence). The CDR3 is CASIGLAGRPSYNEQFF. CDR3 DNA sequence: TGTGCCAGTATCGGACTAGCGGGGCGCCCCTCCTACAATGAGCAGTTCTTC.

CDR3: CASSLEGLAGVQETQYF. CDR3 nucleotides: TGTGCCAGCAGCTTAGAGGGACTAGCGGGGGTTCAAGAGACCCAGTACTTC. The rearrangement links TRBV7-6 to TRBJ2-5; 14 bases map to TRBD2. V was pared by 1 base and J by 2 bases, with 3 bases of the junction left unmatched. Germline V gene sequence: CDR1 SGHVS, CDR2 FNYEAQ. The CDR3 sequence is 17 residues long.